This T cell receptor (beta chain) comes out of a study of technical replicates of blood from a handful of donors (dated by TCRdb to about 2017). Library preparation used the immunoSEQ multiplex PCR assay. In TCRdb, the immuneACCESS table is reduced to in-frame sequences with V and J assigned. These tables do not hold every clone; where another copy was compared, an unresolved V gene accounts for under half, and the others remain unexplained. For this sample there are around 80,000 clones; roughly 98% appear just once. Jointly, the top ten make up approximately 0.15% of the sample. CDR1 and CDR2, per the germline V gene, are SGHAT and FQNNGV. From V the trimming removes 7 bases and from J it removes 5 bases, while the gene matches leave 5 bases of the junction unaccounted for. Its CDR3 holds 14 amino acids, cysteine through phenylalanine. Only the CDR3 portion is preserved as DNA: 42 bases, with reading frame beginning at the first base.

For this clone: The antigen this receptor binds is unknown. No base-level quality is on record; no much larger clone is a single base apart.

The sequenced sample consisted of T cells isolated from PBMCs. Here the chain combines TRBV11-2 and TRBJ2-2; TRBD1 fits 9 bases in the junction. The origin of this receptor is a human donor in good health. The DNA is TGTGCCAGCATAGGGACAGGGTTGACCGGGGAGCTGTTTTTT. This translates into CASIGTGLTGELFF.